The clone carrying this T cell receptor (beta chain) was counted a single time. Per the study methods: Reference gene primer amplification yielded estimated nucleated cell counts. The protocol was immunoSEQ multiplex PCR, while the TCRdb copy is restricted to in-frame clones and leaves out a portion. Clone size and V and J calls were adopted from that table, with D and trimming inferred from the DNA. Of approximately 190,000 clones in the sample, about four fifths were seen once. Recovery among Cohort 3 donors was established by two negative PCRs, clearance, or symptom resolution. This entry belongs to a study of blood T cell repertoires in COVID-19. About the research overall: Whether acute or convalescent, the COVID-19 samples came from the United States, Italy and Spain. The analysed material was cDNA or gDNA that came from T cells, B-cell-depleted T cells, or PBMCs.

The V and J ends lost 1 base and 2 bases respectively, with 16 bases between them. This CDR3 comprises 17 residues. Germline CDR1 reads LGHNA; CDR2 reads YSLEER. Sequenced: PBMCs or T cells enriched from blood (not recorded which). The chain links TRBV4-3 to TRBJ2-3, with a tentative D call TRBD1 (6 bases). The TCR sequence derives from a man aged 35 to 55 who had recovered from COVID-19. The CDR3 bases are TGCGCCAGCAGCCAAGCTCCGGGACAAGCACTCACAGATACGCAGTATTTT. Translation: CASSQAPGQALTDTQYF.